These 10 T cell receptor beta chains were sequenced from one sample in a study of T-cell reconstitution after alpha-beta-depleted transplantation in children. Unique molecular identifiers were used to barcode this TCRbeta library. One entry per CDR3 protein results from TCRdb running MiXCR on the PCR reads. The sample comprises 500,000 to 650,000 distinct CDR3 sequences, around 13% of which are singletons, and 2.2% rests with the top ten. The sequences come from PBMCs, mostly from graft donor cells, collected 360 days after TCRalphabeta/CD19-depleted stem cell transplant. The receptors come from a male patient younger than 18 who had a stem cell transplant for acute myeloid leukemia, so the T cells may come from the graft donor.

This clonotype was seen a few times. This chain uses TRBV28 with TRBJ2-2, with TRBD2 as a possible D gene (6 bases). The germline CDR1 and CDR2 sequences are MDHEN and SYDVKM. Trimming left V 8 bases short and J 7 bases short, with 17 bases between. The CDR3 has 14 amino acids. The CDR3 DNA reads as TGTGCCAGCTATCTGGGGGGAGTAATCGGGGAGCTGTTTTTT. This translates into CASYLGGVIGELFF.

This clonotype was observed a few times. V and J are TRBV20-1 and TRBJ2-1; 14 nucleotides line up with TRBD2. Germline lookup yields CDR1 DFQATT and CDR2 SNEGSKA (reference sequence). CDR3 length: 18 amino acids. The trim removed 1 base at V and 3 bases at J, leaving 8 bases unmatched. The CDR3 sequence is CSARGEGTSGSLYNEQFF. CDR3 bases: TGCAGTGCTAGAGGGGAGGGGACTAGCGGGAGTCTCTACAATGAGCAGTTCTTC.

This clonotype was counted only a few times. The rearrangement joins TRBV11-3 to TRBJ2-1, with 14 nucleotides matching TRBD2. V trimming: 4 bases; J trimming: 4 bases; junction bases outside the gene matches: 12. The CDR3 has 19 amino acids. Per the germline V gene, CDR1 is SGHNT and CDR2 is YENEEA. The CDR3 nucleotides read TGTGCCAGCAGCTCGAGCCCCCGACTAGCGGGAGGGGGATACAATGAGCAGTTCTTC. Protein product: CASSSSPRLAGGGYNEQFF.

The genes are TRBV10-2 and TRBJ2-5; 10 nucleotides line up with TRBD1. The V gene end was trimmed by 5 bases and the J gene end by 5 bases; junction bases not matched to a gene: 11. The CDR3 is 16 amino acids. Germline V gene lookup returns CDR1 WSHSY and CDR2 SAAADI. DNA of the CDR3: TGCGCCAGCAGTTCCGGGACAGGGGCCCACGCGGAGACCCAGTACTTC. Residues: CASSSGTGAHAETQYF.

The gene calls are TRBV27 and TRBJ2-1; 8 bases are shared with TRBD1. The CDR3 is 14 residues long. Germline values: CDR1 MNHEY, CDR2 SMNVEV (reference sequence). V was clipped by 3 bases and J by 10 bases; unmatched bases: 8. The CDR3: CASSFGQGAKEQFF. CDR3 DNA sequence: TGTGCCAGCAGTTTTGGGCAGGGGGCTAAGGAGCAGTTCTTC.

This clonotype was counted a few times. An end of the junction differs from the germline gene, which may be a read error. The chain couples TRBV7-7 to TRBJ2-5; tentatively, D is TRBD2 (5 bases). The CDR3 is made up of 15 amino acids. CDR1 SSHAT and CDR2 FNYEAQ come from the germline V gene (reference sequence). The CDR3 DNA reads as TGTGCTAGCAGCTTAGAGACGGGAATCCAAGAGACCCAGTACTTC. Its protein is CASSLETGIQETQYF.

This clonotype has a handful of counts. The chain combines TRBV7-2 with TRBJ2-7, with 13 bases that match TRBD2. With 3 bases clipped from V and 7 bases from J, the junction kept 6 bases outside the gene matches. Germline CDR1 and CDR2: SGHTA and FQGNSA. This CDR3 has 15 amino acids. CDR3 bases: TGTGCCAGCAGCTTCCGGACTAGCGGGAGATGGGAGCAGTACTTC. Translated: CASSFRTSGRWEQYF.

The chain employs TRBV4-1 and TRBJ2-3, with D unresolved. This CDR3 region has 14 residues. Trimming took off 2 bases at V and 4 bases at J, with 10 bases between the two ends. CDR1 is MGHRA, CDR2 YSYEKL, per germline. DNA for the CDR3: TGCGCCAGCAGCCAACCCCTTGCTCCAGATACGCAGTATTTT. This codes for CASSQPLAPDTQYF.

The chain couples TRBV10-3 to TRBJ2-1, with D tentatively TRBD1 (5 bases). The CDR3 loop spans 16 amino acids. The germline CDR1 and CDR2 sequences are ENHRY and SYGVKD. Trimming left V 2 bases short and J 9 bases short, with 20 bases between. The CDR3 nucleotides are TGTGCCATCAGTGAGGGAGCTCCTAGGGGCCTCACTGAGCAGTTCTTC. Translated, it gives CAISEGAPRGLTEQFF.

DNA of the CDR3: TGTGCCAGCTACCGACTAGCGGGAGTCGGTGAGCAGTTCTTC. It codes for CASYRLAGVGEQFF. The chain recombines TRBV18 with TRBJ2-1, with 12 bases that match TRBD2. This CDR3 has 14 amino acids. The germline V gene encodes CDR1 KGHSH and CDR2 LQKENI. J lost 9 bases, V lost 7 bases, and 7 bases had no gene match.